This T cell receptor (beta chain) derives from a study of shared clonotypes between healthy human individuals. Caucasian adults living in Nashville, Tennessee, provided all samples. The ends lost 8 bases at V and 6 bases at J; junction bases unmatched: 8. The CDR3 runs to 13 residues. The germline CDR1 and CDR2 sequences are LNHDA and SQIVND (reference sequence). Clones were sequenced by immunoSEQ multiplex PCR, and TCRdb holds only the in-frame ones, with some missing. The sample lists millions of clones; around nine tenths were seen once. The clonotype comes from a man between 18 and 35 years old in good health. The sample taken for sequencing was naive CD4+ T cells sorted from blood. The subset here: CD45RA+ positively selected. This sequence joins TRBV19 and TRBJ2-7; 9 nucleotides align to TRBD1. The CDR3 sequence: CASSDRGEGEQYF. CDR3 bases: TGTGCCAGTTCGGACAGGGGAGAGGGCGAGCAGTACTTC.